Below, 9 T cell receptor beta chains from the same sample are listed, as sequenced in a study of T-cell memory formation after mild COVID-19. MiXCR, run by TCRdb on the 5' RACE reads, gives a single entry per CDR3 protein. Counted here are 5,600 or so distinct CDR3 sequences, roughly 20% occurring once; the ten biggest clones make up about 56%. Sequenced material: PBMCs or a T cell subset sorted from them (not recorded which). Source of these receptors: an adult woman who had mild COVID-19 (a few samples of this study predate the infection). Cell type and time point are not known.

This clonotype occurred many times. J is TRBJ1-1 and V is TRBV5-1; D is perhaps TRBD1 (5 bases). CDR3 length equals 14 residues. The germline V gene has CDR1 SGHRS and CDR2 YFSETQ. V was clipped by 4 bases and J by 3 bases, with 13 bases between them. The CDR3 coding sequence is TGCGCCAGCAGCCCACCGTGGGGGGACACTGAAGCTTTCTTT. Residues: CASSPPWGDTEAFF.

This clonotype has a count of ten or more. The chain combines TRBV18 with TRBJ2-1; TRBD2 aligns across 11 bases. J lost 9 bases, V lost 2 bases, and 6 bases had no gene match. There are 15 residues in the CDR3. Germline V gives CDR1 KGHSH, CDR2 LQKENI. CDR3 in DNA: TGTGCCAGCTCACCAGAACTAGCGGGAGACGTTGAGCAGTTCTTC. It is translated as CASSPELAGDVEQFF.

This clonotype is labeled medium-sized. The gene calls are TRBV27 and TRBJ2-7; 7 bases are shared with TRBD2. The V segment lost 8 bases and the J segment 4 bases; nucleotides outside the gene matches: 2. This CDR3 has 11 amino acids. Germline V lookup: CDR1 MNHEY, CDR2 SMNVEV (reference sequence). In DNA form, the CDR3 reads TGTGCCAGCTTTAGCGGGTACGAGCAGTACTTC. Its protein is CASFSGYEQYF.

The chain carries TRBV27 and TRBJ2-1; 9 bases match TRBD1. Germline loops: CDR1 MNHEY, CDR2 SMNVEV (reference sequence). Trimming removed 8 bases from V and 3 bases from J; junction bases left unmatched: 11. The CDR3 is 16 amino acids. For the CDR3, the DNA is TGTGCCAGCCTCACGCAGACAGGGGGACTCTACAATGAGCAGTTCTTC. It yields the protein CASLTQTGGLYNEQFF.

The chain employs TRBV5-1 and TRBJ1-1; the D gene is possibly TRBD1 (5 bases). Looked up from germline, CDR1 is SGHRS and CDR2 is YFSETQ. The CDR3 is made up of 15 amino acids. V lost 4 bases to trimming and J lost 1 base, with 14 bases between them. The CDR3, as DNA: TGCGCCAGCAGCCCTATGGTCAGGGAGAACACTGAAGCTTTCTTT. This codes for CASSPMVRENTEAFF.

In its sample, this clonotype was seen many times. The chain couples TRBV6-2 or TRBV6-3 to TRBJ2-4; 7 bases fit TRBD2. CDR1 is MNHEY and CDR2 is SVGEGT in the germline V gene. This CDR3 has 16 amino acids. V was pared by 6 bases and J by 6 bases, with 14 bases of the junction left unmatched. CDR3 amino acids: CASRNAPLAWGNIQYF. CDR3 DNA sequence: TGTGCCAGCAGAAATGCTCCACTAGCGTGGGGAAACATTCAGTACTTC.

This clonotype was counted between two and nine times. The gene calls are TRBV15 and TRBJ2-3; 12 nucleotides line up with TRBD2. This CDR3 comprises 17 residues. With V trimmed by 2 bases and J by 2 bases, 5 bases remained unmatched. Germline loops: CDR1 LNHNV, CDR2 YYDKDF (reference sequence). The CDR3 sequence: CATSRPGTSGYTDTQYF. CDR3 sequence (DNA): TGTGCCACCAGCAGACCTGGGACTAGCGGGTACACAGATACGCAGTATTTT.

This clonotype occurred many times. A much bigger clone sits one base away, suggesting this may be a read error. This rearrangement joins TRBV12-3 or TRBV12-4 to TRBJ2-7; a weak D match, TRBD1 (5 bases). CDR3 size: 13 residues. V lost 6 bases and J 0 bases, leaving 9 bases between the germline ends. The CDR3 loop is CASSREVSYEQYF. The CDR3 nucleotides read TGTGCCAGCAGCAGGGAAGTCTCCTACGAGCAGTACTTC.

In this sample, this clonotype is medium-sized. The chain carries TRBV7-6 and TRBJ2-2, with D perhaps TRBD1 or TRBD2 (5 bases each). V dropped 0 bases and J dropped 5 bases, with 22 bases sitting between them. From germline, CDR1 is SGHVS and CDR2 FNYEAQ. CDR3 length equals 19 residues. CDR3 DNA: TGTGCCAGCAGCTTAGCGGCTATCTTAAGAAGGGGAGCAACCGGGGAGCTGTTTTTT. Encoded protein: CASSLAAILRRGATGELFF.